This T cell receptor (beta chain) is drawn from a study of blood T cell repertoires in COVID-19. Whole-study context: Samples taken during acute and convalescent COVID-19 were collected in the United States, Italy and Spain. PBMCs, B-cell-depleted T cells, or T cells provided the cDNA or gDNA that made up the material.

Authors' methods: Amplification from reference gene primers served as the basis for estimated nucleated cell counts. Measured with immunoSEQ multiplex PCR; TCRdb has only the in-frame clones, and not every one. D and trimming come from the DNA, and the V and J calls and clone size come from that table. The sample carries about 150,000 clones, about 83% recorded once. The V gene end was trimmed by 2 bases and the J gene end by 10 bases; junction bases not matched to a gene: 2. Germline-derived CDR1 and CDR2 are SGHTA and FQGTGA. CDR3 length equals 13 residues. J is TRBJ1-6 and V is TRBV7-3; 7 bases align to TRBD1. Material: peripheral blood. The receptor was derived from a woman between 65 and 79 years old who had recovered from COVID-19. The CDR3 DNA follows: TGTGCCAGCAGCTTACAGGGGGACTCACCCCTCCACTTT. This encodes CASSLQGDSPLHF.